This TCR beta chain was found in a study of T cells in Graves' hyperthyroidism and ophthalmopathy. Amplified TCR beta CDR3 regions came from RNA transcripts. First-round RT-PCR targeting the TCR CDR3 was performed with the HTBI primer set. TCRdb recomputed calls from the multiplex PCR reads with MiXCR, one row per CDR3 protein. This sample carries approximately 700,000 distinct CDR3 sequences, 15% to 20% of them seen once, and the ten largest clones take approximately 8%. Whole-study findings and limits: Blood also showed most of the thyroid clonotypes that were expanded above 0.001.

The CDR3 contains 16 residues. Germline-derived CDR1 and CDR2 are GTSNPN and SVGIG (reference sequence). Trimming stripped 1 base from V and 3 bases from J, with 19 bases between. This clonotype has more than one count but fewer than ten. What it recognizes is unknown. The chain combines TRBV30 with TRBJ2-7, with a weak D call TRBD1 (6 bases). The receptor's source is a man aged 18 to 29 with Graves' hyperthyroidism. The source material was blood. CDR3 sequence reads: CAWSGQTGFYGYEQYF. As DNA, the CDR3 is TGTGCCTGGAGTGGCCAAACAGGGTTTTATGGCTACGAGCAGTACTTC. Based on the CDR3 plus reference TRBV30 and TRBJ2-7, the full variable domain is SQTIHQWPATLVQPVGSPLSLECTVEGTSNPNLYWYRQAAGRGLQLLFYSVGIGQISSEVPQNLSASRPQDRQFILSSKKLLLSDSGFYLCAWSGQTGFYGYEQYFGPGTRLTVT.